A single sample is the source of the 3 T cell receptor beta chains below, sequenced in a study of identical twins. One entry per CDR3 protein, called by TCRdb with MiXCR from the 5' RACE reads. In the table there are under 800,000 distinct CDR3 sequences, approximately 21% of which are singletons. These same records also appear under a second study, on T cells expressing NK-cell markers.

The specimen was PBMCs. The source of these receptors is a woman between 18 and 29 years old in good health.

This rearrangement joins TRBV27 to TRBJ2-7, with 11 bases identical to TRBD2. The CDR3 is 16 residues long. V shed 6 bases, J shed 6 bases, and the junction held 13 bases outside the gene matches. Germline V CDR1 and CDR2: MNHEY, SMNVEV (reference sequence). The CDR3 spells CASSPLQLAGEGEQYF. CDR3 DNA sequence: TGTGCCAGCAGCCCCCTACAACTAGCGGGAGAAGGCGAGCAGTACTTC.

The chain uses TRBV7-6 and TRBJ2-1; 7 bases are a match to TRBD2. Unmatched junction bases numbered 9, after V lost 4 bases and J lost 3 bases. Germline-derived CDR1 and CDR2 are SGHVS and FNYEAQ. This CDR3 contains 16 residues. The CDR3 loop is CASSSSLGGYYNEQFF. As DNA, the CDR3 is TGTGCCAGCAGCTCCTCCCTCGGGGGGTACTACAATGAGCAGTTCTTC.

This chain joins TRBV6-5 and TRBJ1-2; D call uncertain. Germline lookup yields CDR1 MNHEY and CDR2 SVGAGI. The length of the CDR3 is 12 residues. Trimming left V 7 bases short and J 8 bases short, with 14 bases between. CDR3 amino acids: CASTNLFGGYTF. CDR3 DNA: TGTGCCAGCACGAATCTCTTCGGCGGCTACACCTTC.